This T cell receptor (beta chain) was identified during a study of blood T cells in healthy people across ages. A second PCR of about 7 to 12 cycles used a sample-barcoded 5' primer and a J-beta primer mix. A single record per CDR3 protein comes from TCRdb applying MiXCR to the 5' RACE reads. The sample has roughly 1.7 million distinct CDR3 sequences; about 31% are singletons. The CDR3 is 15 amino acids. CDR1 and CDR2 (germline): SGHDT, YYEEEE. The sequenced material came from blood. J is TRBJ2-4 and V is TRBV5-6, with 9 bases aligning to TRBD1. TRBJ2-7 explains the end of the DNA better; the J call may be wrong. The receptor's source is a woman between 25 and 40 years old in good health. The CDR3 loop reads CASSRDRGIGYEQYF. CDR3 nucleotide sequence: TGTGCCAGCAGCCGAGACAGGGGGATTGGCTACGAGCAGTACTTC.